Listed below are T cell receptor beta chains from one sample, sequenced in a study of shared clonotypes between healthy human individuals. Clones were sequenced by immunoSEQ multiplex PCR, and TCRdb holds only the in-frame ones, with some missing. The sample has about 87,000 clones, less than 50% seen once. Sequenced sample: PBMCs. The receptor source for this set is a woman aged 40 to 50 in good health. Some clones in this sample may be carry-over from other donors' samples. The CDR3 runs from the conserved cysteine through the conserved F or W. The D gene is left open where the match is weak. Size is omitted from some rows. Given values are once, few, many or a class for expanded clones.

J gene,D gene,clone size,V gene,CDR3 DNA,CDR3 protein
TRBJ2-7,TRBD1,-,TRBV25-1,TGTGCCAGCAGTGCCCAGGGACAGTACGAGCAGTACTTC,CASSAQGQYEQYF
TRBJ2-7,-,-,TRBV29-1,TGCAGCGTTGCCCCCGACAGGCCCTCCTACGAGCAGTACTTC,CSVAPDRPSYEQYF
TRBJ1-2,TRBD1,once,TRBV9,TGTGCCAGTGGGACAGGGGACTATGGCTACACCTTC,CASGTGDYGYTF
TRBJ2-1,TRBD2,once,TRBV27,TGTGCCAGCAGTAAAACTAGCGGGATTACCAACTTTGAGCAGTTCTTC,CASSKTSGITNFEQFF
TRBJ1-1,-,-,TRBV10-3,TGTGCCATCCGGGACCGACCTGGGGTGAACACTGAAGCTTTCTTT,CAIRDRPGVNTEAFF
TRBJ2-3,-,-,TRBV7-9,TGTGCCAGCAGCTTTGGGGTTAGAAAGCAGTATTTT,CASSFGVRKQYF
TRBJ2-1,-,-,TRBV7-9,TGTGCCAGCAGCTTAGCGGGAGAGAACAATGAGCAGTTCTTC,CASSLAGENNEQFF
TRBJ2-1,-,many,TRBV4-3,TGCGCCAGCAGCCAAGACGGTGCAGTGTACAATGAGCAGTTCTTC,CASSQDGAVYNEQFF
TRBJ1-2,-,few,TRBV18,TGTGCCAGCTCACCCGGTCGGGGGCACTATGGCTACACCTTC,CASSPGRGHYGYTF
TRBJ2-3,-,-,TRBV6-4,TGTGCCAGCAGTGATGGCGGGGGCACAGACACGCAGTATTTT,CASSDGGGTDTQYF
TRBJ2-3,-,many,TRBV7-2,TGTGCCAGCAGCTGGGGCGGCACAGATACGCAGTATTTT,CASSWGGTDTQYF
TRBJ2-7,TRBD2,-,TRBV7-9,TGTGCCAGCAGCCGAGCGGGAGGATCCTACGAGCAGTACTTC,CASSRAGGSYEQYF
TRBJ2-7,-,few,TRBV25-1,TGTGCCAGCAGTGAGGGAAGCGTCCACGAGCAGTACTTC,CASSEGSVHEQYF
TRBJ2-3,TRBD2,-,TRBV6-5,TGTGCCATCAGCGGACTAGCGGGAGGCCCAGATACGCAGTATTTT,CAISGLAGGPDTQYF
TRBJ2-1,-,-,TRBV5-1,TGCGCCAGCAGCTTGGGAGGGAGAAACAATGAGCAGTTCTTC,CASSLGGRNNEQFF
TRBJ2-7,TRBD2,few,TRBV10-3,TGTGCCATCTCCGGGGCTAGCGGGAGGACCAACGAGCAGTACTTC,CAISGASGRTNEQYF
TRBJ2-4,-,-,TRBV5-5,TGTGCCAGCAGCCCCCCTCCGGGAGCGGAGATCCTGATAGCCAAAAACATTCAGTACTTC,CASSPPPGAEILIAKNIQYF
TRBJ2-7,TRBD2,many,TRBV11-2,TGTGCCAGCAGCTTACCCGGGACTAGCTACGAGCAGTACTTC,CASSLPGTSYEQYF
TRBJ1-2,-,many,TRBV5-5,TGTGCCAGCAGCTTGCGGTTGGGGGGAGCTAACTATGGCTACACCTTC,CASSLRLGGANYGYTF
TRBJ1-2,-,few,TRBV19,TGTGCCAGTACGGAGGGAAACTATGGCTACACCTTC,CASTEGNYGYTF
TRBJ2-1,-,many,TRBV7-3,TGTGCCAGCAGCTTAACTAATGAGCAGTTCTTC,CASSLTNEQFF
TRBJ2-1,TRBD2,-,TRBV7-3,TGTGCCAGCAGCCCCCGACTAGCGGGGTACAATGAGCAGTTCTTC,CASSPRLAGYNEQFF
TRBJ2-7,-,many,TRBV7-2,TGTGCCAGCAGCCACGGTCATTCCTACGAGCAGTACTTC,CASSHGHSYEQYF
TRBJ2-1,TRBD2,-,TRBV10-2,TGCGCCAGCAGGATAGCGGGAGGTGGTAATGAGCAGTTCTTC,CASRIAGGGNEQFF